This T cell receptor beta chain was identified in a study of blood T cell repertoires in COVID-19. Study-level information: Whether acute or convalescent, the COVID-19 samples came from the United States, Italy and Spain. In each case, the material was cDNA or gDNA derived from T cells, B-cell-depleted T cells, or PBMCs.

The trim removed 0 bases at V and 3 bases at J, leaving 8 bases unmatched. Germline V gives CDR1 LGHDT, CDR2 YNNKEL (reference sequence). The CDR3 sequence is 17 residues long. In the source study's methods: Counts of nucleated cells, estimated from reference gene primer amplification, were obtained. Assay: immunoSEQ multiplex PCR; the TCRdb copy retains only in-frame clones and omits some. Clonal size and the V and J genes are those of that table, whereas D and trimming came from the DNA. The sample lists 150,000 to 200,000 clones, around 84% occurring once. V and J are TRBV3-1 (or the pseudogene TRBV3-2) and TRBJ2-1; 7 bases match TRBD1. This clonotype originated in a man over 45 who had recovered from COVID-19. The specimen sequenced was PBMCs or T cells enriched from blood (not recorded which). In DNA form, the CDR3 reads TGTGCCAGCAGCCAAGAGGGCAGGGGGTTACTCTACAATGAGCAGTTCTTC. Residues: CASSQEGRGLLYNEQFF.